A selection of T cell receptor beta chains follows, all from one sample in a study of technical replicates of blood from a handful of donors. Assay: immunoSEQ multiplex PCR; the TCRdb copy retains only in-frame clones and omits some. Among about 73,000 clones listed, 90% were seen once. Sequencing was carried out using PBMCs. These receptors were collected from a human donor in good health. Some clones in this sample may be carry-over from other donors' samples. Each CDR3 is given with its conserved first and last residue. Each record gives: V gene, J gene, D gene, clone size, CDR3 protein, CDR3 DNA. The D gene is left open where the match is weak. Only some rows state a clone size, as once, few, many or a class for expanded clones.

V gene: TRBV30; J gene: TRBJ2-7; D gene: TRBD1; clone size: -; CDR3 protein: CAWSRDRASYEQYF; CDR3 DNA: TGTGCCTGGAGCCGGGACAGGGCCTCCTACGAGCAGTACTTC
V gene: TRBV2; J gene: TRBJ2-5; D gene: TRBD1; clone size: -; CDR3 protein: CASREDRGEETQYF; CDR3 DNA: TGTGCCAGCCGGGAAGACAGGGGTGAAGAGACCCAGTACTTC
V gene: TRBV7-2; J gene: TRBJ2-7; D gene: TRBD1; clone size: -; CDR3 protein: CASSLGQGFDEQYF; CDR3 DNA: TGTGCCAGCAGCTTAGGACAGGGTTTCGACGAGCAGTACTTC
V gene: TRBV29-1; J gene: TRBJ2-1; D gene: -; clone size: -; CDR3 protein: CSVDRGAYNEQFF; CDR3 DNA: TGCAGCGTTGACAGGGGAGCCTACAATGAGCAGTTCTTC
V gene: TRBV7-2; J gene: TRBJ1-5; D gene: -; clone size: -; CDR3 protein: CASSLATGNQPQHF; CDR3 DNA: TGTGCCAGCAGCTTAGCAACAGGCAATCAGCCCCAGCATTTT
V gene: TRBV7-6; J gene: TRBJ2-6; D gene: TRBD1; clone size: -; CDR3 protein: CASSLDSGGQGNAGANVLTF; CDR3 DNA: TGTGCCAGCAGCTTAGATTCGGGAGGACAGGGGAATGCTGGGGCCAACGTCCTGACTTTC
V gene: TRBV5-6; J gene: TRBJ1-5; D gene: -; clone size: -; CDR3 protein: CASSLRGYSNQPQHF; CDR3 DNA: TGTGCCAGCAGCTTGCGAGGTTATAGTAATCAGCCCCAGCATTTT
V gene: TRBV6-1; J gene: TRBJ1-1; D gene: TRBD1; clone size: -; CDR3 protein: CASTAGRQGNTEAFF; CDR3 DNA: TGTGCCAGCACCGCGGGAAGACAGGGGAACACTGAAGCTTTCTTT
V gene: TRBV7-2; J gene: TRBJ2-2; D gene: TRBD2; clone size: -; CDR3 protein: CASSSTSGWTGELFF; CDR3 DNA: TGTGCCAGCAGTTCCACTAGCGGGTGGACCGGGGAGCTGTTTTTT
V gene: TRBV7-3; J gene: TRBJ2-1; D gene: TRBD1; clone size: once; CDR3 protein: CASSQGQGARNEQFF; CDR3 DNA: TGTGCCAGCAGCCAGGGACAGGGGGCTAGAAATGAGCAGTTCTTC
V gene: TRBV19; J gene: TRBJ1-1; D gene: -; clone size: -; CDR3 protein: CASSIDLDPGAEAFF; CDR3 DNA: TGTGCCAGTAGTATAGATCTTGATCCAGGGGCTGAAGCTTTCTTT
V gene: TRBV6-5; J gene: TRBJ2-7; D gene: TRBD1; clone size: -; CDR3 protein: CASNRQGSSYEQYF; CDR3 DNA: TGTGCCAGCAACAGACAGGGATCCTCCTACGAGCAGTACTTC
V gene: TRBV18; J gene: TRBJ2-7; D gene: -; clone size: -; CDR3 protein: CASSLLVAQYF; CDR3 DNA: TGTGCCAGCTCACTATTGGTGGCGCAGTACTTC
V gene: TRBV19; J gene: TRBJ1-6; D gene: -; clone size: -; CDR3 protein: CASSISGSSYNSPLHF; CDR3 DNA: TGTGCCAGTAGTATTTCCGGGAGCTCCTATAATTCACCCCTCCACTTT
V gene: TRBV7-2; J gene: TRBJ2-5; D gene: -; clone size: -; CDR3 protein: CASSFGRGSGETQYF; CDR3 DNA: TGTGCCAGCAGCTTCGGACGGGGGTCGGGGGAGACCCAGTACTTC
V gene: TRBV2; J gene: TRBJ1-1; D gene: TRBD1; clone size: -; CDR3 protein: CASRDRGSGTEAFF; CDR3 DNA: TGTGCCAGCAGAGACAGGGGCTCCGGGACTGAAGCTTTCTTT
V gene: TRBV7-2; J gene: TRBJ2-3; D gene: -; clone size: -; CDR3 protein: CASTTSDTQYF; CDR3 DNA: TGTGCCAGCACCACTTCAGATACGCAGTATTTT
V gene: TRBV6-5; J gene: TRBJ1-2; D gene: -; clone size: -; CDR3 protein: CASKEANYGYTF; CDR3 DNA: TGTGCCAGCAAGGAGGCTAACTATGGCTACACCTTC
V gene: TRBV2; J gene: TRBJ2-7; D gene: TRBD1; clone size: once; CDR3 protein: CASGDRGHYEQYF; CDR3 DNA: TGTGCCAGCGGGGACAGGGGGCATTACGAGCAGTACTTC
V gene: TRBV10-1; J gene: TRBJ1-6; D gene: TRBD1; clone size: -; CDR3 protein: CASSSHGTGERKSNSPLHF; CDR3 DNA: TGCGCCAGCAGTAGTCATGGGACAGGGGAAAGGAAGTCTAATTCACCCCTCCACTTT
V gene: TRBV13; J gene: TRBJ2-7; D gene: -; clone size: -; CDR3 protein: CASARRGAGEQYF; CDR3 DNA: TGCGCCAGCGCCCGTCGGGGGGCGGGCGAGCAGTACTTC
V gene: TRBV2; J gene: TRBJ1-6; D gene: -; clone size: -; CDR3 protein: CASSDGQTAGSPLHF; CDR3 DNA: TGTGCCAGCAGTGATGGACAAACGGCTGGTTCACCCCTCCACTTT
V gene: TRBV5-4; J gene: TRBJ1-6; D gene: -; clone size: -; CDR3 protein: CASSFGPHNSPLHF; CDR3 DNA: TGTGCCAGCAGCTTTGGGCCCCATAATTCACCCCTCCACTTT
V gene: TRBV6-6; J gene: TRBJ1-1; D gene: -; clone size: -; CDR3 protein: CASSLGAYAEAFF; CDR3 DNA: TGTGCCAGCAGTTTAGGGGCGTACGCTGAAGCTTTCTTT
V gene: TRBV5-1; J gene: TRBJ2-3; D gene: TRBD2; clone size: -; CDR3 protein: CASSLIPAGSTDTQYF; CDR3 DNA: TGCGCCAGCAGCTTGATACCAGCGGGAAGCACAGATACGCAGTATTTT
V gene: TRBV9; J gene: TRBJ2-1; D gene: TRBD1; clone size: -; CDR3 protein: CASSARGQHNEQFF; CDR3 DNA: TGTGCCAGCAGCGCCCGGGGACAGCACAATGAGCAGTTCTTC
V gene: TRBV5-4; J gene: TRBJ2-1; D gene: -; clone size: -; CDR3 protein: CASSRLEGSSYNEQFF; CDR3 DNA: TGTGCCAGCAGTCGGTTGGAGGGGAGCTCCTACAATGAGCAGTTCTTC
V gene: TRBV5-4; J gene: TRBJ2-6; D gene: -; clone size: -; CDR3 protein: CASSLAGGRSKGANVLTF; CDR3 DNA: TGTGCCAGCAGCTTGGCGGGGGGCCGATCTAAGGGGGCCAACGTCCTGACTTTC
V gene: TRBV4-3; J gene: TRBJ2-2; D gene: -; clone size: -; CDR3 protein: CASSHGGARRNTGELFF; CDR3 DNA: TGCGCCAGCAGCCACGGTGGGGCACGGCGGAACACCGGGGAGCTGTTTTTT
V gene: TRBV13; J gene: TRBJ1-2; D gene: TRBD1; clone size: -; CDR3 protein: CASSLEQGMYGYTF; CDR3 DNA: TGTGCCAGCAGCTTAGAACAGGGGATGTATGGCTACACCTTC
V gene: TRBV5-1; J gene: TRBJ2-7; D gene: TRBD2; clone size: -; CDR3 protein: CASGPGGRGTYEQYF; CDR3 DNA: TGCGCCAGCGGACCGGGAGGACGGGGTACCTACGAGCAGTACTTC
V gene: TRBV18; J gene: TRBJ2-1; D gene: TRBD1; clone size: -; CDR3 protein: CASSPPGQGVGQFF; CDR3 DNA: TGTGCCAGCTCACCACCGGGACAGGGTGTCGGGCAGTTCTTC
V gene: TRBV7-2; J gene: TRBJ2-1; D gene: -; clone size: -; CDR3 protein: CASSRGGTSYNEQFF; CDR3 DNA: TGTGCCAGCAGCCGCGGGGGCACCTCCTACAATGAGCAGTTCTTC
V gene: TRBV30; J gene: TRBJ1-6; D gene: -; clone size: once; CDR3 protein: CAWSSRLFVHF; CDR3 DNA: TGTGCCTGGAGCAGTCGCTTGTTCGTCCACTTT
V gene: TRBV5-4; J gene: TRBJ2-3; D gene: -; clone size: -; CDR3 protein: CASSHTDTQYF; CDR3 DNA: TGTGCCAGCAGCCACACAGATACGCAGTATTTT
V gene: TRBV2; J gene: TRBJ2-1; D gene: TRBD1; clone size: -; CDR3 protein: CASRGTGRVGEQFF; CDR3 DNA: TGTGCCAGCAGGGGGACAGGGAGGGTCGGTGAGCAGTTCTTC
V gene: TRBV13; J gene: TRBJ2-7; D gene: TRBD1; clone size: -; CDR3 protein: CASSLDRGLEQYF; CDR3 DNA: TGTGCCAGCAGCTTGGACAGGGGGCTCGAGCAGTACTTC
V gene: TRBV19; J gene: TRBJ1-2; D gene: -; clone size: -; CDR3 protein: CASSPGLDGYTF; CDR3 DNA: TGTGCCAGTAGTCCGGGATTAGATGGCTACACCTTC
V gene: TRBV6-1; J gene: TRBJ1-1; D gene: TRBD1; clone size: -; CDR3 protein: CASSDPQGGFEAFF; CDR3 DNA: TGTGCCAGCAGTGACCCCCAGGGGGGCTTTGAAGCTTTCTTT
V gene: TRBV5-6; J gene: TRBJ2-1; D gene: TRBD2; clone size: -; CDR3 protein: CASSLPTSGGSDNEQFF; CDR3 DNA: TGTGCCAGCAGCTTGCCGACTAGCGGGGGGTCGGACAATGAGCAGTTCTTC
V gene: TRBV5-6; J gene: TRBJ1-2; D gene: -; clone size: -; CDR3 protein: CASSFQGSNYGYTF; CDR3 DNA: TGTGCCAGCAGCTTTCAGGGGTCTAACTATGGCTACACCTTC
V gene: TRBV27; J gene: TRBJ1-3; D gene: -; clone size: -; CDR3 protein: CASSQGYGNTIYF; CDR3 DNA: TGTGCCAGCAGTCAGGGGTATGGAAACACCATATATTTT
V gene: TRBV5-1; J gene: TRBJ1-3; D gene: -; clone size: -; CDR3 protein: CASSSSTGNTIYF; CDR3 DNA: TGCGCCAGCAGCTCCTCGACAGGAAACACCATATATTTT
V gene: TRBV10-3; J gene: TRBJ1-1; D gene: -; clone size: few; CDR3 protein: CATSGVNTEAFF; CDR3 DNA: TGTGCCACTTCAGGTGTGAACACTGAAGCTTTCTTT
V gene: TRBV5-1; J gene: TRBJ1-1; D gene: -; clone size: -; CDR3 protein: CASSSGGGEANTEAFF; CDR3 DNA: TGCGCCAGCAGCTCCGGCGGGGGAGAGGCGAACACTGAAGCTTTCTTT
V gene: TRBV19; J gene: TRBJ1-1; D gene: -; clone size: few; CDR3 protein: CASSIGPNLEAFF; CDR3 DNA: TGTGCCAGTAGTATTGGGCCCAACCTTGAAGCTTTCTTT
V gene: TRBV4-1; J gene: TRBJ2-1; D gene: TRBD2; clone size: once; CDR3 protein: CASSQPLAGGYNEQFF; CDR3 DNA: TGCGCCAGCAGCCAACCACTAGCGGGAGGGTACAATGAGCAGTTCTTC
V gene: TRBV4-2; J gene: TRBJ1-3; D gene: -; clone size: -; CDR3 protein: CASSQDLRSSGNTIYF; CDR3 DNA: TGTGCCAGCAGCCAAGATCTCCGGAGCTCTGGAAACACCATATATTTT
V gene: TRBV5-1; J gene: TRBJ1-4; D gene: -; clone size: -; CDR3 protein: CASSLRGGISTNEKLFF; CDR3 DNA: TGCGCCAGCAGCTTGAGAGGGGGTATCTCTACTAATGAAAAACTGTTTTTT
V gene: TRBV10-3; J gene: TRBJ1-1; D gene: -; clone size: -; CDR3 protein: CAVDPPGFSGPTGAFF; CDR3 DNA: TGTGCCGTTGACCCCCCAGGATTCAGCGGGCCTACCGGGGCTTTCTTT
V gene: TRBV19; J gene: TRBJ2-1; D gene: -; clone size: -; CDR3 protein: CASSWGDNEQFF; CDR3 DNA: TGTGCCAGTAGTTGGGGGGACAATGAGCAGTTCTTC
V gene: TRBV27; J gene: TRBJ2-1; D gene: TRBD1; clone size: -; CDR3 protein: CASSNRQGGRYNEQFF; CDR3 DNA: TGTGCCAGCAGTAACCGACAGGGGGGTAGGTACAATGAGCAGTTCTTC
V gene: TRBV7-2; J gene: TRBJ1-1; D gene: -; clone size: -; CDR3 protein: CASSLIPGANTEAFF; CDR3 DNA: TGTGCCAGCAGCTTAATCCCAGGGGCGAACACTGAAGCTTTCTTT